These 15 T cell receptor beta chains originate from one sample sequenced in a study of PD-L1 blockade in urothelial cancer (dated by TCRdb to 2015 to 2018). The sample's time point label, decoded: peripheral blood 6 weeks after treatment start. Library generation was performed with the immunoSEQ multiplex PCR assay. TCRdb took over this immuneACCESS table, retaining in-frame rearrangements with V and J assigned. Such tables are incomplete; in checked studies, under half of the missing clones stem from an unresolved V gene, and the remainder is unexplained. The sample contains around 69,000 clones, 85% to 95% of them found a single time. The ten largest make up roughly 0.87% of the sample. The specimen was PBMCs, collected around atezolizumab (anti-PD-L1) treatment. Source of these receptors: a woman older than 75 with urothelial cancer.

The J gene is TRBJ2-4, the V gene TRBV7-2; TRBD2 might be the D (5 bases). The CDR3 spans 16 residues. The germline V gene has CDR1 SGHTA and CDR2 FQGNSA. Trimming left V 1 base short and J 6 bases short, with 16 bases between. The CDR3 sequence: CASSLVPTGSLNIQYF. Here the CDR3 DNA reads TGTGCCAGCAGCTTAGTCCCCACGGGGAGCCTAAACATTCAGTACTTC.

V is TRBV28 and J is TRBJ2-1; no clear D gene. Trimming cost V 5 bases and J 10 bases, with 9 bases left between them. The CDR3 runs to 11 residues. Germline assignment: CDR1 MDHEN and CDR2 SYDVKM. Here the CDR3 DNA reads TGTGCCAGCAGTCCCCGAGTCGAGCAGTTCTTC. Translating it yields CASSPRVEQFF.

This clone was seen a single time. This rearrangement joins TRBV9 to TRBJ1-1; D perhaps matches TRBD1 (5 bases). Germline lookup yields CDR1 SGDLS and CDR2 YYNGEE. The CDR3 is made up of 13 amino acids. V lost 7 bases and J lost 4, with 14 bases in between. The CDR3 reads CASGMGGTTEAFF. The DNA of the CDR3 is TGTGCCAGCGGAATGGGGGGGACCACTGAAGCTTTCTTT. Drawing the rest from reference TRBV9 and TRBJ1-1, the complete variable domain is DSGVTQTPKHLITATGQRVTLRCSPRSGDLSVYWYQQSLDQGLQFLIQYYNGEERAKGNILERFSAQQFPDLHSELNLSSLELGDSALYFCASGMGGTTEAFFGQGTRLTVV.

CDR3 loop: CASSLQGRQETQYF. The CDR3 DNA follows: TGCGCCAGCAGCTTACAGGGTCGCCAAGAGACCCAGTACTTC. The V and J genes are TRBV5-1 and TRBJ2-5; D might be TRBD1 (6 bases). The V gene lost 2 bases and the J gene lost 1 base, with 9 bases spanning the gap. Germline CDR1 reads SGHRS; CDR2 reads YFSETQ. The CDR3 has 14 residues. Variable domain in full (rest from reference TRBV5-1 and TRBJ2-5): KAGVTQTPRYLIKTRGQQVTLSCSPISGHRSVSWYQQTPGQGLQFLFEYFSETQRNKGNFPGRFSGRQFSNSRSEMNVSTLELGDSALYLCASSLQGRQETQYFGPGTRLLVL.

The chain links TRBV28 to TRBJ2-1; a weak D match, TRBD1 (6 bases). Between the trimmed V and J ends, which lost 2 bases and 5 bases, there was a span of 10 bases. Germline V CDR1 and CDR2: MDHEN, SYDVKM. The CDR3 spans 14 residues. Written as DNA, the CDR3 is TGTGCCAGCAGTTTACCGACAGGTCACAATGAGCAGTTCTTC. Translating gives CASSLPTGHNEQFF.

The chain links TRBV29-1 to TRBJ2-5; 11 bases are a match to TRBD1. V dropped 7 bases and J dropped 5; count of bases not matched to a gene: 9. The germline V gene has CDR1 SQVTM and CDR2 ANQGSEA. This CDR3 has 14 residues. As DNA, the CDR3 is TGCAGCGCCCAGGACAGGGGGCGCGGGGAGACCCAGTACTTC. Protein product: CSAQDRGRGETQYF.

The rearrangement joins TRBV30 to TRBJ1-5, with 7 bases lining up with TRBD1. The V segment lost 5 bases and the J segment 4 bases; nucleotides outside the gene matches: 2. This CDR3 region has 12 residues. From germline, CDR1 is GTSNPN and CDR2 SVGIG (reference sequence). The CDR3, as DNA: TGTGCCTGGGGACAGGTGAATCAGCCCCAGCATTTT. It yields the protein CAWGQVNQPQHF.

This chain uses TRBV9 with TRBJ2-7; 9 nucleotides align to TRBD2. This CDR3 comprises 13 residues. V lost 6 bases, J lost 6 bases, and 7 bases stayed unmatched. Looked up from germline, CDR1 is SGDLS and CDR2 is YYNGEE. As DNA, the CDR3 is TGTGCCAGCACCGGTAGCGGGAGCGGCGAGCAGTACTTC. Translating gives CASTGSGSGEQYF.

This rearrangement joins TRBV19 to TRBJ1-2; 8 bases agree with TRBD1. Germline values: CDR1 LNHDA, CDR2 SQIVND (reference sequence). Trimming took 5 bases from V and 3 from J; bases not matched to a gene: 5. The CDR3 has 14 amino acids. DNA of the CDR3: TGTGCCAGTAGTCTTGACAGGGGAGACTATGGCTACACCTTC. The encoded protein is CASSLDRGDYGYTF.

The rearrangement uses TRBV7-2 and TRBJ2-7, with TRBD2 matching over 9 bases. The V segment lost 1 base and the J segment 3 bases; nucleotides outside the gene matches: 4. The CDR3 is made up of 15 amino acids. Per germline, CDR1 SGHTA and CDR2 FQGNSA. CDR3: CASSLGASGIYEQYF. The CDR3 DNA reads TGTGCCAGCAGCTTAGGGGCTAGCGGGATCTACGAGCAGTACTTC. The entire variable domain, with the rest obtained from reference TRBV7-2 and TRBJ2-7, is as follows: GAGVSQSPSNKVTEKGKDVELRCDPISGHTALYWYRQSLGQGLEFLIYFQGNSAPDKSGLPSDRFSAERTGGSVSTLTIQRTQQEDSAVYLCASSLGASGIYEQYFGPGTRLTVT.

The rearrangement links TRBV19 to TRBJ2-3; a weak D match, TRBD2 (5 bases). The V gene's germline CDR1 is LNHDA and CDR2 SQIVND (reference sequence). Trimming pared 5 bases from V and 4 bases from J, leaving 13 bases between. The length of the CDR3 is 14 residues. This chain's CDR3 is CASSASFKADTQYF. Written as DNA, the CDR3 is TGTGCCAGTAGTGCTAGCTTCAAAGCAGATACGCAGTATTTT.

This clone appeared a single time. The chain joins TRBV7-8 to TRBJ1-1; no clear D. The length of the CDR3 is 16 residues. CDR1 and CDR2 from the germline V gene are SGHVS and FQNEAQ. With 0 bases removed from V and 7 bases from J, the gap between germline ends came to 18 bases. CDR3 sequence (DNA): TGTGCCAGCAGCTTAGCGCTGGCCGTCCCTCGGGTTGAAGCTTTCTTT. This codes for CASSLALAVPRVEAFF.

The rearrangement joins TRBV7-3 to TRBJ2-2; TRBD2 might be the D (5 bases). The V end was cut by 4 bases, the J end by 1 base, with 7 bases between. In germline, CDR1 is SGHTA, CDR2 FQGTGA. This CDR3 spans 14 amino acids. The CDR3 region has the DNA TGTGCCAGCAGCTCGGGGTTGAACACCGGGGAGCTGTTTTTT. This translates into CASSSGLNTGELFF.

This chain uses TRBV6-6 with TRBJ2-7; weak D call: TRBD1 (7 bases). V lost 5 bases and J 1 base, leaving 12 bases between the germline ends. Germline values: CDR1 MNHNY, CDR2 SVGAGI (reference sequence). The CDR3 spans 14 residues. The CDR3 spells CASSDAGGSYEQYF. CDR3 DNA: TGTGCCAGCAGTGACGCAGGGGGGTCCTACGAGCAGTACTTC.

The chain carries TRBV6-6 and TRBJ2-7; TRBD1 matches at 7 bases. The length of the CDR3 is 13 residues. The V and J ends lost 2 bases and 5 bases, in that order; junction bases with no gene match: 3. CDR1 is MNHNY and CDR2 is SVGAGI in the germline V gene (reference sequence). The CDR3 DNA sequence: TGTGCCAGCAGTTACGTGACAGGGAACGAGCAGTACTTC. Residues: CASSYVTGNEQYF.